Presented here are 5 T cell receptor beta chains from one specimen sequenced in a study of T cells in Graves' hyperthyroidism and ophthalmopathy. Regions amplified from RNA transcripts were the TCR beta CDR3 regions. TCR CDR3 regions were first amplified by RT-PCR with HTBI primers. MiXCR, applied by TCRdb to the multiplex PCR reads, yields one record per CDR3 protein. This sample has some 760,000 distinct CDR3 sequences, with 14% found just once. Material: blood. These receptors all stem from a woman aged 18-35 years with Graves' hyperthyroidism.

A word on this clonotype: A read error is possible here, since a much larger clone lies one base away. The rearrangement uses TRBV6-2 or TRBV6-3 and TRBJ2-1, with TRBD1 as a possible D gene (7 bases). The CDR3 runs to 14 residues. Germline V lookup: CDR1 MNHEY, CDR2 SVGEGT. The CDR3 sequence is CTTEVGGQFNEQFF. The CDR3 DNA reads TGTACCACCGAGGTGGGGGGACAGTTCAATGAGCAGTTCTTC.

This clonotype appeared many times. The CDR3 loop reads CSARGQERETAYEQYF. The CDR3 nucleotides read TGCAGTGCTAGGGGCCAAGAGCGGGAGACGGCTTACGAGCAGTACTTC. V usage is TRBV20-1 and J usage is TRBJ2-7; 8 bases map to TRBD2. Germline CDR1 and CDR2: DFQATT and SNEGSKA (reference sequence). The CDR3 consists of 16 residues. V was pared by 3 bases and J by 4 bases, with 14 bases of the junction left unmatched.

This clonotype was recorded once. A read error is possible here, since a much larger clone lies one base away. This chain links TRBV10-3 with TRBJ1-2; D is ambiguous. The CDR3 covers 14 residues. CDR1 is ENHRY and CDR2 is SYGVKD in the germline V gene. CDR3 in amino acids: CAISESLTNYDYTF. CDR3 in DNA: TGTGCCATCAGTGAGAGTCTTACTAACTATGACTACACCTTC.

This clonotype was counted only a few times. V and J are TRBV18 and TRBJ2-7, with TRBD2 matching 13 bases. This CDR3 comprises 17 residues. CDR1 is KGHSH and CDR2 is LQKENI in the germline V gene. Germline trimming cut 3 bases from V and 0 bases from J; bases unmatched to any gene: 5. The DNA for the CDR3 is TGTGCCAGCTCACCCGGACTAGCGGGAGAGATCTCCTACGAGCAGTACTTC. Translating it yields CASSPGLAGEISYEQYF. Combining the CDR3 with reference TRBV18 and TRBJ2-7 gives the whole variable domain NAGVMQNPRHLVRRRGQEARLRCSPMKGHSHVYWYRQLPEEGLKFMVYLQKENIIDESGMPKERFSAEFPKEGPSILRIQQVVRGDSAAYFCASSPGLAGEISYEQYFGPGTRLTVT.

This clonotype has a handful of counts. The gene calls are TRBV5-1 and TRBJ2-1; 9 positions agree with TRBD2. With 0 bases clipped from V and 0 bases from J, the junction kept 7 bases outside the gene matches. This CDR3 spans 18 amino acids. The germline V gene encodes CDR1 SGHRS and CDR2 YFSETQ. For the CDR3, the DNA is TGCGCCAGCAGCTTGGCCGGGCTAGCGGGGACCTCCTACAATGAGCAGTTCTTC. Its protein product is CASSLAGLAGTSYNEQFF.